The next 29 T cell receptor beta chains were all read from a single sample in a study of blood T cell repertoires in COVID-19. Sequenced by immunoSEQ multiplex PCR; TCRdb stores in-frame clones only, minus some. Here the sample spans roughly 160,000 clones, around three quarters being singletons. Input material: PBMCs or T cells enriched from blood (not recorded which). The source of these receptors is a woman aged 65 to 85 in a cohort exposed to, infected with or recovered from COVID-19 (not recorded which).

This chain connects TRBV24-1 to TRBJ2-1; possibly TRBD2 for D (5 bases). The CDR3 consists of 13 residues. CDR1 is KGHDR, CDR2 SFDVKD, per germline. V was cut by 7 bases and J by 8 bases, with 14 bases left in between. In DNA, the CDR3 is TGTGCCACCAGGGAGGCGGCTCTCGATGAGCAGTTCTTC. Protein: CATREAALDEQFF.

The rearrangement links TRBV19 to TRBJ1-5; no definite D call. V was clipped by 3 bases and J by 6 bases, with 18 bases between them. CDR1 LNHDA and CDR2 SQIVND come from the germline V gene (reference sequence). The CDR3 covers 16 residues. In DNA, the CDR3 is TGTGCCAGTAGTATGTTTAGTCTCGGGGTCGGTCAGCCCCAGCATTTT. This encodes CASSMFSLGVGQPQHF.

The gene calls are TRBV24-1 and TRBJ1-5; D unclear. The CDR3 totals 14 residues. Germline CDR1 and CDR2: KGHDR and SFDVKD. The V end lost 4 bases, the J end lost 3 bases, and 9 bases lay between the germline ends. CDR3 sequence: CATSEGGFNQPQHF. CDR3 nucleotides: TGTGCCACCAGTGAAGGAGGGTTCAATCAGCCCCAGCATTTT.

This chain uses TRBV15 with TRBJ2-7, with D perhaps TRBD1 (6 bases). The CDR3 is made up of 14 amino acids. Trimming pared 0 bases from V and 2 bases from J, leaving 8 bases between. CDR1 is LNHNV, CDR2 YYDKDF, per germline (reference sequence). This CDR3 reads CATSRDQGPYEQYF. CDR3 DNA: TGTGCCACCAGCAGAGATCAGGGGCCCTACGAGCAGTACTTC. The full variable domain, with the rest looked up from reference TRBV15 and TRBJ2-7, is DAMVIQNPRYQVTQFGKPVTLSCSQTLNHNVMYWYQQKSSQAPKLLFHYYDKDFNNEADTPDNFQSRRPNTSFCFLDIRSPGLGDTAMYLCATSRDQGPYEQYFGPGTRLTVT.

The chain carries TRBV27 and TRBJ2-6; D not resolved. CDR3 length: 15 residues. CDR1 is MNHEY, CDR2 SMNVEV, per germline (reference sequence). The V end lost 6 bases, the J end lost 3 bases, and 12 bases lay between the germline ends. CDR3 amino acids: CASSTWASGANVLTF. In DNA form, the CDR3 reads TGTGCCAGCAGCACATGGGCGAGTGGGGCCAACGTCCTGACTTTC.

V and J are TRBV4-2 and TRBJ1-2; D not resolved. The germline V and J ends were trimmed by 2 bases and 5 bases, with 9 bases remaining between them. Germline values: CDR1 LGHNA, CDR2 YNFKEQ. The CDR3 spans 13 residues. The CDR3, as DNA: TGTGCCAGCAGCCAAAACGGTCCTTATGGCTACACCTTC. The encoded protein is CASSQNGPYGYTF.

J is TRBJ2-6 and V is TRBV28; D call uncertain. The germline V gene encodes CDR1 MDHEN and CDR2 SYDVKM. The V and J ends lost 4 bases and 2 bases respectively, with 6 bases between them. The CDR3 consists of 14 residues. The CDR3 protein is CASSWQTGANVLTF. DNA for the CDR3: TGTGCCAGCAGTTGGCAAACTGGGGCCAACGTCCTGACTTTC.

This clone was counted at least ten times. DNA of the CDR3: TGTGCCAGCAGCTTGGACAGTCCTCGTGACACCATATATTTT. This sequence encodes CASSLDSPRDTIYF. The chain employs TRBV7-9 and TRBJ1-3, with TRBD1 as a possible D gene (6 bases). Germline lookup yields CDR1 SEHNR and CDR2 FQNEAQ (reference sequence). Between the trimmed V and J ends, which lost 3 bases and 8 bases, there was a span of 14 bases. This CDR3 contains 14 residues.

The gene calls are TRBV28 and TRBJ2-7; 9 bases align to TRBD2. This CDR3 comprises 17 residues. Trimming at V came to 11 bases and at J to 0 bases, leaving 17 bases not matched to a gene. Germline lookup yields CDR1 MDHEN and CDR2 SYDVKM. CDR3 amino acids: CASQARTSDSLSYEQYF. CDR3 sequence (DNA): TGTGCCTCCCAAGCCAGGACTAGCGACTCCCTCTCCTACGAGCAGTACTTC.

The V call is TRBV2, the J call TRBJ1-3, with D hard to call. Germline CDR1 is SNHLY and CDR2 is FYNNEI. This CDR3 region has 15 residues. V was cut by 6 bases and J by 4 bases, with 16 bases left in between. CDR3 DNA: TGTGCCAGCAGCGTTACCAGACATGTAGGAAACACCATATATTTT. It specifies CASSVTRHVGNTIYF.

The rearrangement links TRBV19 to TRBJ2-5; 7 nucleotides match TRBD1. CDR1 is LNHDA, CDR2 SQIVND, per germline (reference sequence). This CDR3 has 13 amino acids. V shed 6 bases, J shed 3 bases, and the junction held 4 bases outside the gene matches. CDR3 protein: CASSYGQEETQYF. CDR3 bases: TGTGCCAGTAGCTACGGACAGGAAGAGACCCAGTACTTC.

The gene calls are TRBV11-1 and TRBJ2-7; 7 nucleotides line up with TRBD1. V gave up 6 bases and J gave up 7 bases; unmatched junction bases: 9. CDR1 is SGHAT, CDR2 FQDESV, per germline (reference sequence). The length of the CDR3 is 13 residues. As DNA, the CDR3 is TGTGCCAGCAGAACAGGGGTGGAAGAAGAGCAGTACTTC. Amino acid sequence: CASRTGVEEEQYF.

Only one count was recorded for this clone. Here the CDR3 DNA reads TGTGCCAGCAGTCTAGCTAACTATGGCTACACCTTC. Residues: CASSLANYGYTF. The rearrangement links TRBV28 to TRBJ1-2, with D hard to call. The ends were cut back, 5 bases at V and 0 bases at J, with 4 bases in the middle. There are 12 residues in the CDR3. From germline, CDR1 is MDHEN and CDR2 SYDVKM.

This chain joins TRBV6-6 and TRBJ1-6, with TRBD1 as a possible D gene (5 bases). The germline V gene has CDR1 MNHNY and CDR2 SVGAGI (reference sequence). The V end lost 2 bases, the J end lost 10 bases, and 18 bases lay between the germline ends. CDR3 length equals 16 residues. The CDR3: CASSYAPGGVGSPLHF. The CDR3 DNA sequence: TGTGCCAGCAGTTACGCGCCCGGGGGGGTCGGGTCACCCCTCCACTTT.

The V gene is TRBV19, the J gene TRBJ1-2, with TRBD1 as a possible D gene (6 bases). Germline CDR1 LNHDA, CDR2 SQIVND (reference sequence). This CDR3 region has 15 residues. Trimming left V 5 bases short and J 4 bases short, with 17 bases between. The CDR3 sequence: CASSSWDTDRYGYTF. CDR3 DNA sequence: TGTGCCAGTAGTTCCTGGGACACGGACCGCTATGGCTACACCTTC.

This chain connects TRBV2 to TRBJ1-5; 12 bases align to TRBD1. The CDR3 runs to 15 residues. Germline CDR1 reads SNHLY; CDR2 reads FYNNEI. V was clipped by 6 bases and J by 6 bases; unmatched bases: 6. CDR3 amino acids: CASRPGTGGLQPQHF. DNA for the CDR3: TGTGCCAGCAGACCCGGGACAGGGGGCCTTCAGCCCCAGCATTTT.

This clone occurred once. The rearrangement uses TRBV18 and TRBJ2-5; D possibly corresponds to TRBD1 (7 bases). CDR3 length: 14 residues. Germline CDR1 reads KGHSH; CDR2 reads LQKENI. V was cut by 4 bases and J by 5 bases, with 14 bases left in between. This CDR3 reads CASSRLEGQETQYF. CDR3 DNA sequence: TGTGCCAGCTCACGGTTGGAGGGACAGGAGACCCAGTACTTC.

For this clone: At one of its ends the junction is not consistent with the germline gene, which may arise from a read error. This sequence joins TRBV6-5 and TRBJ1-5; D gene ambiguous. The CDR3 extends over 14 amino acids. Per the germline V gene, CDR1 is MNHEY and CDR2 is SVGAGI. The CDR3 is CASRYVSGNQPQHF. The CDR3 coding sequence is TGTGCCAGCCGTTATGTCTCAGGCAATCAGCCCCAGCATTTT.

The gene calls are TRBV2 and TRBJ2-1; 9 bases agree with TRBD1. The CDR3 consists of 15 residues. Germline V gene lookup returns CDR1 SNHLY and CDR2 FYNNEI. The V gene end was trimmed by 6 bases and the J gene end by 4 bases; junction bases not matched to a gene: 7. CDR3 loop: CASRRTGTGYNEQFF. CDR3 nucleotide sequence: TGTGCCAGCAGAAGGACCGGGACAGGGTACAATGAGCAGTTCTTC.

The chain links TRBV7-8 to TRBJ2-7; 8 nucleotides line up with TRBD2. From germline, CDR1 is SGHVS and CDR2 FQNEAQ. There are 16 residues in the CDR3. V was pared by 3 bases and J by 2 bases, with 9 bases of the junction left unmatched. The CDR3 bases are TGTGCCAGCAGCTTTTTTGGACTAGCAATCACCTACGAGCAGTACTTC. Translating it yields CASSFFGLAITYEQYF.

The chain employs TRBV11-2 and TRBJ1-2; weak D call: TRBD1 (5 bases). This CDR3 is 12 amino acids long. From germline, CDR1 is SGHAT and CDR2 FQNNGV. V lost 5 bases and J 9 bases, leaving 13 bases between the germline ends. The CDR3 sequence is CASSRPGGSYTF. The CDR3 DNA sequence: TGTGCCAGCAGCCGACCCGGGGGTAGCTACACCTTC.

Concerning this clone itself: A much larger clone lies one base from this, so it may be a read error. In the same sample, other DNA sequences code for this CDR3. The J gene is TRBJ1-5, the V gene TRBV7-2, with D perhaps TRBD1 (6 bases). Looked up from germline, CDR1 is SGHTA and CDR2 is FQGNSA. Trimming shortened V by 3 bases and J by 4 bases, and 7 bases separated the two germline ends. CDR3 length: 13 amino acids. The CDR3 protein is CASSLQGNQPQHF. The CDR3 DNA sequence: TGTGCCAGCAGCTTGCAGGGGAATCAGCCCCAGCATTTT.

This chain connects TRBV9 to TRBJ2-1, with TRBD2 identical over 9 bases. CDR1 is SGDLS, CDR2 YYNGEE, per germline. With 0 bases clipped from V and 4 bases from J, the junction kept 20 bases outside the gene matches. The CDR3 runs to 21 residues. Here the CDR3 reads CASSVAPLAGIVSEAYNEQFF. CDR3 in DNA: TGTGCCAGCAGCGTAGCCCCCCTAGCGGGAATCGTTAGTGAAGCATACAATGAGCAGTTCTTC.

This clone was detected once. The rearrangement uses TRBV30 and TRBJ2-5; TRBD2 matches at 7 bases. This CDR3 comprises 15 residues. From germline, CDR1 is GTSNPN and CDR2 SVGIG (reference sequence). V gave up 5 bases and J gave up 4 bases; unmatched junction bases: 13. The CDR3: CAWELGVSGRETQYF. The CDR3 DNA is TGTGCCTGGGAACTTGGTGTTAGCGGGCGAGAGACCCAGTACTTC.

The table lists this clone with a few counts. CDR3 in amino acids: CASSFGTSGSTGELFF. DNA of the CDR3: TGTGCCAGCAGCTTCGGGACTAGCGGCAGCACCGGGGAGCTGTTTTTT. The J gene is TRBJ2-2, the V gene TRBV7-9; 11 bases align to TRBD2. Germline V gene data show CDR1 as SEHNR and CDR2 as FQNEAQ (reference sequence). J lost 4 bases, V lost 3 bases, and 4 bases had no gene match. There are 16 residues in the CDR3.

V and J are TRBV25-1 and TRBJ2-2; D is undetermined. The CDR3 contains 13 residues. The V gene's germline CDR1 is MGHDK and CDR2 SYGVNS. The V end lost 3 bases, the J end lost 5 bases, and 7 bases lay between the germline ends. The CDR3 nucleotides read TGTGCCAGCAGTGAGCCCCTAACCGGGGAGCTGTTTTTT. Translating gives CASSEPLTGELFF.

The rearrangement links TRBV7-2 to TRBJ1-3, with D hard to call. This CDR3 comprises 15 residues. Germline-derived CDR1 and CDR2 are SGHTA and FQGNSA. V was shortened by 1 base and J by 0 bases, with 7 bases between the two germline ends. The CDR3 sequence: CASSLGVYSGNTIYF. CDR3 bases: TGTGCCAGCAGCTTAGGCGTTTACTCTGGAAACACCATATATTTT. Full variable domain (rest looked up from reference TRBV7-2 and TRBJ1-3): GAGVSQSPSNKVTEKGKDVELRCDPISGHTALYWYRQSLGQGLEFLIYFQGNSAPDKSGLPSDRFSAERTGGSVSTLTIQRTQQEDSAVYLCASSLGVYSGNTIYFGEGSWLTVV.

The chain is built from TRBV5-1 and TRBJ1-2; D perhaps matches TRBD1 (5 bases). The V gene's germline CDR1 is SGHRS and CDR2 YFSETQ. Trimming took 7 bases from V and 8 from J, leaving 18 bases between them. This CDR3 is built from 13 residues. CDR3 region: CASGLPGSRGYTF. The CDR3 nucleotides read TGCGCCAGCGGATTACCAGGGTCTCGCGGCTACACCTTC.

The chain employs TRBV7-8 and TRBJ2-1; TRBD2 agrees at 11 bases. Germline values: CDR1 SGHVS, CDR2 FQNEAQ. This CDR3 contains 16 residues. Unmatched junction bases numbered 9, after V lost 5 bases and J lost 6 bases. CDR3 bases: TGTGCCAGCAGCCGCTTACTAGCGGGAGTCCCCAATGAGCAGTTCTTC. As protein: CASSRLLAGVPNEQFF.